This T cell receptor (beta chain) was captured in a study of OX40 agonist ivuxolimab in advanced cancers. Study overall: From 23 to 79 years was the age range, with a mean of around 56 years, and about 83% were male.

V was cut by 1 base and J by 4 bases, with 7 bases left in between. Germline CDR1 is MGHRA and CDR2 is YSYEKL. This CDR3 region has 13 residues. This clone showed up just a few times. Measured with immunoSEQ multiplex PCR; TCRdb has only the in-frame clones, and not every one. The sample lists about 66,000 clones, about 83% seen once, with around 0.68% in the top ten. The source of this sequence is an adult with an advanced solid tumor such as melanoma, head and neck, liver or kidney cancer. This chain uses TRBV4-1 with TRBJ1-1; a weak D match, TRBD1 (5 bases). The sample in question was CD4+ or CD8+ T cells sorted from blood, obtained in a trial of the OX40 agonist ivuxolimab. CDR3 amino acids: CASSQVTGTEAFF. The CDR3 DNA sequence: TGCGCCAGCAGCCAAGTAACAGGCACTGAAGCTTTCTTT.